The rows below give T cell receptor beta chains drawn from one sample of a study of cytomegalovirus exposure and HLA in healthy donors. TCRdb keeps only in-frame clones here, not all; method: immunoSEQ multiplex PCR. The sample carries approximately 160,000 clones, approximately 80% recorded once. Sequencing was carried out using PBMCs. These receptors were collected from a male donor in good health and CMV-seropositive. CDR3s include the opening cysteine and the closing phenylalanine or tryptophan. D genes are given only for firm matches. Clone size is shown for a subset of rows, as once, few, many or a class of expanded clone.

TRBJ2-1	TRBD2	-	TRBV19	TGTGCCAGTAGTTGGGGACTAGCGGGATACAATGAGCAGTTCTTC	CASSWGLAGYNEQFF
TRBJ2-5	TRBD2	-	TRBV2	TGTGCCAGCACCCAAGGGAGGGGCCGAGAGACCCAGTACTTC	CASTQGRGRETQYF
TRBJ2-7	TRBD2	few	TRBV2	TGTGCCAGCAAAATAGCGGGGAGCTCCTACGAGCAGTACTTC	CASKIAGSSYEQYF
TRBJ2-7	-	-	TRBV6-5	TGTGCCAGCATCATCCGGGAAGGGCCCTACGAGCAGTACTTC	CASIIREGPYEQYF
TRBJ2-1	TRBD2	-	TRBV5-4	TGTGCCAGCAGGCGGGGGGGAAGCTCCTACAATGAGCAGTTCTTC	CASRRGGSSYNEQFF
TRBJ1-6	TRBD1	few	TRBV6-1	TGTGGATCTTCCGGGACAGGTCACTATAATTCACCCCTCCACTTT	CGSSGTGHYNSPLHF
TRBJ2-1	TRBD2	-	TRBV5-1	TGCGCCAGCAGCTTCGGGGTGATAGCGGGGGGGCTCAATGAGCAGTTCTTC	CASSFGVIAGGLNEQFF
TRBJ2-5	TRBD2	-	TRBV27	TGTGCCAGCAGGCCGGGACTAGCGGGTCAAGAGACCCAGTACTTC	CASRPGLAGQETQYF
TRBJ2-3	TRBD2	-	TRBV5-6	TGTGCCAGCAGCCACTTGGGGGGGGGCACAGATACGCAGTATTTT	CASSHLGGGTDTQYF
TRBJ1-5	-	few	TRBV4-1	TGCGCCAGCAGCCAAGTTTACGAGGGCGGCAATCAGCCCCAGCATTTT	CASSQVYEGGNQPQHF
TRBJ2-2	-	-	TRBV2	TGTGCCAGCAGTGAAGCACCAGGGGTGGACACCGGGGAGCTGTTTTTT	CASSEAPGVDTGELFF
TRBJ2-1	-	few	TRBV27	TGTGCCAGCAGTTTATCCTACTACAATGAGCAGTTCTTC	CASSLSYYNEQFF
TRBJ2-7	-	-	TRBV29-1	TGCAGCGTTGAAGATTCATACGAGCAGTACTTC	CSVEDSYEQYF
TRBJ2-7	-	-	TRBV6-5	TGTGCCAGCAGCTATGGGGGGGGGCGCGAGCAGTACTTC	CASSYGGGREQYF
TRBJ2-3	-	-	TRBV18	TGTGCCAGCTCCCAGACTAGGGGAACGGATACGCAGTATTTT	CASSQTRGTDTQYF
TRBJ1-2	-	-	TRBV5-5	TGTGCCAGCAGCTTCCAGACGGGAAACTATGGCTACACCTTC	CASSFQTGNYGYTF
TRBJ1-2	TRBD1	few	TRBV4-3	TGCGCCAGCAGCCAGCAATCCGGGACAGGGTTTTATGGCTACACCTTC	CASSQQSGTGFYGYTF
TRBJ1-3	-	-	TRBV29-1	TGCAGCGTTGTATCGGGATCTGGAAACACCATATATTTT	CSVVSGSGNTIYF
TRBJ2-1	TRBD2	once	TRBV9	TGTGCCAGCAGCGCCCAAGGCACTAGCGGGTATGAGCAGTTCTTC	CASSAQGTSGYEQFF
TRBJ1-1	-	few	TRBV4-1	TGCGCCAGCAGCCAAGAACCGGGATCGAACACTGAAGCTTTCTTT	CASSQEPGSNTEAFF
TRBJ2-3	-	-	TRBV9	TGTGCCAGCAGCGGACTAACAAATACGCAGTATTTT	CASSGLTNTQYF
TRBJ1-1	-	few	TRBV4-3	TGCGCCAGCAGCCGAGTCACGAACACTGAAGCTTTCTTT	CASSRVTNTEAFF
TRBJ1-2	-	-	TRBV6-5	TGTGCCAGCAGTACAGGGCGACCGGACTATGGCTACACCTTC	CASSTGRPDYGYTF
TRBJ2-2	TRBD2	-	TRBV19	TGTGCCAGTAAGGCTAGCGGGGGGGCAAGTACCGGGGAGCTGTTTTTT	CASKASGGASTGELFF
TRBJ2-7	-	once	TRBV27	TGTGCCAGCAGCCCTCGGGCAGCGGCCCATTACGAGCAGTACTTC	CASSPRAAAHYEQYF
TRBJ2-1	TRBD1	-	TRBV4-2	TGTGCCAGCAGCCAAGACCCAGGGGGCAATGAGCAGTTCTTC	CASSQDPGGNEQFF
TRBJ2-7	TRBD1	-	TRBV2	TGTGCCAGCAGTGGTCCGGGACAGGGGACCTACGAGCAGTACTTC	CASSGPGQGTYEQYF
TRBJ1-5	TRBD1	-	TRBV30	TGTGCCTCATCGGGGACAGGGGTGCCCCAGCATTTT	CASSGTGVPQHF
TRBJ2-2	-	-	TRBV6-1	TGTGCCAGCAGTACAGGGTTGAACACCGGGGAGCTGTTTTTT	CASSTGLNTGELFF
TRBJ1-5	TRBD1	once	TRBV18	TGTGCCAGCTCACCCACAGGGGGGGGACAGCCCCAGCATTTT	CASSPTGGGQPQHF
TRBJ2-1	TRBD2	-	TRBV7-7	TGTGCTAGCAGCCTAACACGACTAGCTGTAAATGAGCAGTTCTTC	CASSLTRLAVNEQFF